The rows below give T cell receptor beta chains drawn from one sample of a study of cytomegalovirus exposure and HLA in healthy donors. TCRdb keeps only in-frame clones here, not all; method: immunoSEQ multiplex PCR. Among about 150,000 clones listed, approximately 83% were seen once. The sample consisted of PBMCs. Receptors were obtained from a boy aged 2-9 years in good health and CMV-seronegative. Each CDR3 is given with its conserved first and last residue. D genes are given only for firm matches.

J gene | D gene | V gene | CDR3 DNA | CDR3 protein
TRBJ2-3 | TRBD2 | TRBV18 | TGTGCCAGCTCACCACCGGGACTACGTTACACAGATACGCAGTATTTT | CASSPPGLRYTDTQYF
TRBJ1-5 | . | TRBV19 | TGTGCCAGTAGTATAGTAAGGGGCCAGCCCCAGCATTTT | CASSIVRGQPQHF
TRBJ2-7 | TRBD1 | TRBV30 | TGTGCCTGGAGGCCATTCCCCGGGACAGGGCTCAACGAGCAGTACTTC | CAWRPFPGTGLNEQYF
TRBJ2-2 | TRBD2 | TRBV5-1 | TGCGCCAGCAGCCTTTCGAGGCGGGGGGGGAACACCGGGGAGCTGTTTTTT | CASSLSRRGGNTGELFF
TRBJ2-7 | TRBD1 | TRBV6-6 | TGTGCCAGCAGTTATCGGGACAGGTACGAGCAGTACTTC | CASSYRDRYEQYF
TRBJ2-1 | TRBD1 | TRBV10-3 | TGTGCCATCAGTGTCGGGACAGCACTCGGTAATGAGCAGTTCTTC | CAISVGTALGNEQFF
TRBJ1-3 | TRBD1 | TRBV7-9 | TGTGCCAGCAGCCCTTGGACAGGTTCGCCCATCTCTGGAAACACCATATATTTT | CASSPWTGSPISGNTIYF
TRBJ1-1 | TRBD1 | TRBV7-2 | TGTGCCAGCAGCTTAGATATGAAGGGGGCGGCTTTCTTT | CASSLDMKGAAFF
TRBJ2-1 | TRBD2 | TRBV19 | TGTGCCAGTAGTTTTCTGACTAGCGGGGGGAGAGCTGAGCAGTTCTTC | CASSFLTSGGRAEQFF
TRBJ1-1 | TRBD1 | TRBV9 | TGTGCCAGCAGCGTGGGAGCCGGGACAGGGGGCTCTCGAGCTTTCTTT | CASSVGAGTGGSRAFF
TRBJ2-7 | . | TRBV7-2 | TGTGCCAGCAGCTTTGGCCGGGGTTTTGAGCAGTACTTC | CASSFGRGFEQYF
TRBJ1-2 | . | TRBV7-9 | TGTGCCAGCAGCACCGCGGGGTACTCACCTATGGGCTATGGCTACACCTTC | CASSTAGYSPMGYGYTF
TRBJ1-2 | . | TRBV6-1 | TGTGCCGCCCAGGGTCGGGGGGCCGGGGACTATGGCTACACCTTC | CAAQGRGAGDYGYTF
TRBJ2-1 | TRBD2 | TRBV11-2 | TGTGCCAGCAGCGGACGGACTAGCGGGGGGAATGAGCAGTTCTTC | CASSGRTSGGNEQFF
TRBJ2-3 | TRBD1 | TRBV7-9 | TGTGCCAGCAGCTCCGGACAGGCGGCCACTACAGATACGCAGTATTTT | CASSSGQAATTDTQYF
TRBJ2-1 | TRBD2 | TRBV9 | TGTGCCAGCAGCGCACCCGGGAGCGGGGGGAGCCACAATGAGCAGTTCTTC | CASSAPGSGGSHNEQFF
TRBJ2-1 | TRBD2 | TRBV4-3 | TGCGCCAGCAGCCAAGACTGGACTAGTTGGAACAATGAGCAGCTCTTC | CASSQDWTSWNNEQLF
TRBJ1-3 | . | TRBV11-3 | TGTGCCAGCAGCCTAAGGAGGGACGCTATCCCTGGAAACACCATATATTTT | CASSLRRDAIPGNTIYF